This T cell receptor beta chain was sequenced for a study of PD-1 blockade in classical Hodgkin lymphoma. Study-wide results and caveats: The diversity seen at baseline in complete responders resembled that of newly diagnosed patients. Among the patients, those starting nivolumab under 1 year after ASCT were excluded.

This clone came up once. Its target is not known. Each patient's relapse followed autologous stem cell transplantation, and brentuximab vedotin exposure varied. Here immunoSEQ multiplex PCR was the method, and the copy in TCRdb shows in-frame clones only, minus some. Counted here are fewer than 55,000 clones, about nine tenths occurring once; the ten biggest clones make up approximately 9.1%. V dropped 2 bases and J dropped 2 bases, with 13 bases sitting between them. The CDR3 totals 15 residues. The germline V gene has CDR1 MNHEY and CDR2 SMNVEV (reference sequence). The TCR originated in a human donor with classical Hodgkin lymphoma. The sequences come from peripheral blood mononuclear cells (PBMCs), collected at baseline. This chain links TRBV27 with TRBJ2-7; D ambiguous. CDR3 DNA: TGTGCCAGCAGTTTACTCTGGACGAATGCCTACGAGCAGTACTTC. It yields the protein CASSLLWTNAYEQYF.